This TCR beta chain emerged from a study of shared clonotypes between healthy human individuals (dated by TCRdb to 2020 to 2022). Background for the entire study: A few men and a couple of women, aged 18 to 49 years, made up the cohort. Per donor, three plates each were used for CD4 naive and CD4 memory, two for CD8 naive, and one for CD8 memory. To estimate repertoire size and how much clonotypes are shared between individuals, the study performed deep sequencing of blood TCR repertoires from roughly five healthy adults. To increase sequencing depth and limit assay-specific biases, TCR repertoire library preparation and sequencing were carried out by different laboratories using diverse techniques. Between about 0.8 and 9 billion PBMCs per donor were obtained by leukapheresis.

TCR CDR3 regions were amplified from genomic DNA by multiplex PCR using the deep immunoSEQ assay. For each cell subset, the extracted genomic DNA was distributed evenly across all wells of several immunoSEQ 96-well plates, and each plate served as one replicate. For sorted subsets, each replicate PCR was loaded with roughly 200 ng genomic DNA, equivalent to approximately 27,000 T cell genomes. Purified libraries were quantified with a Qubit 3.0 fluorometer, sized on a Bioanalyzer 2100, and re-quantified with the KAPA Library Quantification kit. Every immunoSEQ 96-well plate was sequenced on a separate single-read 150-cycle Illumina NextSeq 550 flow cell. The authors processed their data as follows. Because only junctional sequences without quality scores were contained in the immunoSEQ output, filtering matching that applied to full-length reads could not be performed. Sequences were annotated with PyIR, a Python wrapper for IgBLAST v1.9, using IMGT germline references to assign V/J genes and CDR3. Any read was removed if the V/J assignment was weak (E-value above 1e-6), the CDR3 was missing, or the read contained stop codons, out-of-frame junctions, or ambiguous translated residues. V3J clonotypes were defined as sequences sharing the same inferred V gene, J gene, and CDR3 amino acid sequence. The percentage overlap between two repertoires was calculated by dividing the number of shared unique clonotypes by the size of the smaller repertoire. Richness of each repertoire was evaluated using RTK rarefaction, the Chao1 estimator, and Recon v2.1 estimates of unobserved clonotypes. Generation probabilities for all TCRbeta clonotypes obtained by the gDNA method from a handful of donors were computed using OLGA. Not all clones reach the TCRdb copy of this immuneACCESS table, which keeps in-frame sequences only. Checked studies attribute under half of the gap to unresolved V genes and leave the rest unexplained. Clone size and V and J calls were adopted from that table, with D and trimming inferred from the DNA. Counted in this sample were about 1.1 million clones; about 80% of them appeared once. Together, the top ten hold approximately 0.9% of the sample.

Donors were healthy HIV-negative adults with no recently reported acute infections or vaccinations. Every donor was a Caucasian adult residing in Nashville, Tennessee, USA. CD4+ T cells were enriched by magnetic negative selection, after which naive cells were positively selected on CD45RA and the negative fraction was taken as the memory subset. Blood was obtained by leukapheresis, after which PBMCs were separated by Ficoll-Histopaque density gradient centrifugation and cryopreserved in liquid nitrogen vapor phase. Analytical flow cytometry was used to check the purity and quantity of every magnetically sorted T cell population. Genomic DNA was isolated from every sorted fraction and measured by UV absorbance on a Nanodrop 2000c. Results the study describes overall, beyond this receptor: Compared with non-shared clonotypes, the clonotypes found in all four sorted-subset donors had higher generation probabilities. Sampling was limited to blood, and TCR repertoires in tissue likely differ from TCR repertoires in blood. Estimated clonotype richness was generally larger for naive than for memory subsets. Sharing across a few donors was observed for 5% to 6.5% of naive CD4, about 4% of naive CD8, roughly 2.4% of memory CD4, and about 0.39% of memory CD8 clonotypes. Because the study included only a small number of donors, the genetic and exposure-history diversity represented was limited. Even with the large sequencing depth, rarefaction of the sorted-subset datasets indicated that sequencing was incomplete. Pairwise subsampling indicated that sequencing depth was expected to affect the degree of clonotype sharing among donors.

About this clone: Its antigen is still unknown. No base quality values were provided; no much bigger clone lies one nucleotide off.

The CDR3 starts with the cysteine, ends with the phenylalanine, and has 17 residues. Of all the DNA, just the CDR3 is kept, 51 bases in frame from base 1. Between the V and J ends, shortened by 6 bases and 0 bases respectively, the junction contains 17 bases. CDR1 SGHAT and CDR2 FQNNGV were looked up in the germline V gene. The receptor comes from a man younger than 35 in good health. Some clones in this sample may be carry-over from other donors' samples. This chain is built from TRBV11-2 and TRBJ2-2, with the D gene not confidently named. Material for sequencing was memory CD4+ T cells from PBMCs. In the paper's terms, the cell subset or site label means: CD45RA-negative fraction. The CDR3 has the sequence CASRSLWSRANTGELFF. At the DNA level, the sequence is TGTGCCAGCAGAAGCTTATGGAGCCGGGCGAACACCGGGGAGCTGTTTTTT.